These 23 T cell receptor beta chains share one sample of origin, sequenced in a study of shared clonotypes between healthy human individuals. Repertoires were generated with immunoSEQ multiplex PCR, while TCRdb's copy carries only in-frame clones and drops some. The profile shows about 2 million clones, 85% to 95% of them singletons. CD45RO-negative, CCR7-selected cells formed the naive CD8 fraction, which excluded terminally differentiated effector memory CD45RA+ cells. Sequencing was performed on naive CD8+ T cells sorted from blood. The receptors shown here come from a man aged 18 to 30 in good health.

CDR3 region: CASSFGTGGYGYTF. The CDR3 DNA reads TGTGCCAGCAGTTTCGGGACAGGGGGCTACGGCTACACCTTC. The chain employs TRBV27 and TRBJ1-2; 12 nucleotides match TRBD1. The V gene end was trimmed by 3 bases and the J gene end by 8 bases; junction bases not matched to a gene: 4. The CDR3 has 14 amino acids. Looked up from germline, CDR1 is MNHEY and CDR2 is SMNVEV (reference sequence).

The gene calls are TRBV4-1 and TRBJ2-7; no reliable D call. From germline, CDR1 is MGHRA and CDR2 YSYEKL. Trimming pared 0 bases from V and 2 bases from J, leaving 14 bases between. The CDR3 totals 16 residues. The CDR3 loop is CASSQDPDLIAYEQYF. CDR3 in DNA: TGCGCCAGCAGCCAAGACCCAGACCTCATCGCCTACGAGCAGTACTTC.

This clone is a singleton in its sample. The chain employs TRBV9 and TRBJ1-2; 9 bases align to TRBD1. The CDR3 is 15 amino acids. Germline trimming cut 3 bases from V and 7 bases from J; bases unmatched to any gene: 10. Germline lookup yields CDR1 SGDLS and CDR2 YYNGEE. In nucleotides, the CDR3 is TGTGCCAGCAGCGGATACAGGGGGCCCGGGGGTGGCTACACCTTC. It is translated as CASSGYRGPGGGYTF.

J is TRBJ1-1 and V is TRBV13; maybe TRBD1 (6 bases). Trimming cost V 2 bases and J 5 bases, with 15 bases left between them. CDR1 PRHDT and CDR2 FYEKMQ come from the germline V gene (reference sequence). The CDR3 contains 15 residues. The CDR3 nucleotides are TGTGCCAGCAGCTTAACCCCCAGGGGTGGGACTGAAGCTTTCTTT. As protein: CASSLTPRGGTEAFF.

Written as DNA, the CDR3 is TGTGCCAGCAGCTTAAACAGGCAAGAAGCTTTCTTT. Amino acids: CASSLNRQEAFF. The rearrangement uses TRBV7-9 and TRBJ1-1; D may be TRBD1 (5 bases). Trimming took 2 bases from V and 8 from J, leaving 9 bases between them. Germline CDR1 SEHNR, CDR2 FQNEAQ (reference sequence). The CDR3 sequence is 12 residues long.

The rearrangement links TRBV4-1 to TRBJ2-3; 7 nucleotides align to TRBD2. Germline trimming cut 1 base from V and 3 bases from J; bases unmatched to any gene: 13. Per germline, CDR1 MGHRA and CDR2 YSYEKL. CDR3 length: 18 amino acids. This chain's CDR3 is CASSQVVNRREPTDTQYF. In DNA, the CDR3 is TGCGCCAGCAGCCAAGTCGTAAATCGGCGGGAGCCAACAGATACGCAGTATTTT.

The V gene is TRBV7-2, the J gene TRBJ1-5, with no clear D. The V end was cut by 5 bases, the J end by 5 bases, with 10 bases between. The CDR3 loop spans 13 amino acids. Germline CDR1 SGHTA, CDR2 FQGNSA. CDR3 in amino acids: CASSPGWDQPQHF. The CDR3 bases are TGTGCCAGCAGCCCGGGGTGGGATCAGCCCCAGCATTTT.

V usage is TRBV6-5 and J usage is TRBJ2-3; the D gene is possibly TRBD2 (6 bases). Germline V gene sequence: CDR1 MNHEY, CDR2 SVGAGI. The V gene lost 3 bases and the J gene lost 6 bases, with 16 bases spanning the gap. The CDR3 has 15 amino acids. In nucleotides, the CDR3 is TGTGCCAGCAGTTATACTGGGGGAGGCGGGGATACGCAGTATTTT. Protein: CASSYTGGGGDTQYF.

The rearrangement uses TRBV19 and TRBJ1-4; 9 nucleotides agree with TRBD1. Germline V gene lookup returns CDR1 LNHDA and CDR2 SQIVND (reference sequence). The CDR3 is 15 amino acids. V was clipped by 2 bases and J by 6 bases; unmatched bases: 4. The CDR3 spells CASSIWGQGDEKLFF. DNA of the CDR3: TGTGCCAGTAGTATATGGGGACAGGGAGATGAAAAACTGTTTTTT.

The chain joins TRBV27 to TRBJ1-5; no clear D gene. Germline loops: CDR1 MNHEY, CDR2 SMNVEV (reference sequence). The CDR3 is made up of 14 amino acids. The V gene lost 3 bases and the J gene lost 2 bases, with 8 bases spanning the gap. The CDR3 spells CASSFRAGNQPQHF. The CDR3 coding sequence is TGTGCCAGCAGTTTTAGAGCAGGCAATCAGCCCCAGCATTTT.

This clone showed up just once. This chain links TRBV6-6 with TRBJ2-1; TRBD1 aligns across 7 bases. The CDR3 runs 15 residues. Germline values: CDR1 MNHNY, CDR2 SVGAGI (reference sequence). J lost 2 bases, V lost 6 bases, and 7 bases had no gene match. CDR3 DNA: TGTGCCAGCAGCAACCCCGGGACAGCCTACAATGAGCAGTTCTTC. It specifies CASSNPGTAYNEQFF.

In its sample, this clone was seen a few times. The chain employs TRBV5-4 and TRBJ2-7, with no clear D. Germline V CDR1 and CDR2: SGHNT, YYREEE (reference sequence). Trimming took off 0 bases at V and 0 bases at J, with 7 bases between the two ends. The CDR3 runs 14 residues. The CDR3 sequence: CASSLDASSYEQYF. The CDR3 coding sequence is TGTGCCAGCAGCTTGGACGCGAGCTCCTACGAGCAGTACTTC.

CDR3 nucleotides: TGTGCCAGCAGTGAATTCCTTCCGACAGGTTATTCCTACAATGAGCAGTTCTTC. Protein sequence: CASSEFLPTGYSYNEQFF. The chain recombines TRBV2 with TRBJ2-1; D perhaps matches TRBD1 (6 bases). The CDR3 runs 18 residues. Per the germline V gene, CDR1 is SNHLY and CDR2 is FYNNEI. V was shortened by 2 bases and J by 1 base, with 18 bases between the two germline ends.

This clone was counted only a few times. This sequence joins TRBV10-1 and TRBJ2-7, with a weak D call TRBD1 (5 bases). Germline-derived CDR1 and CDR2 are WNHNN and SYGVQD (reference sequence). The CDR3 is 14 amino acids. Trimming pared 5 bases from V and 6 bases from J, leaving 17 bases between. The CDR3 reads CASSTDILGREQYF. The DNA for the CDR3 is TGCGCCAGCAGTACCGACATTCTGGGGCGCGAGCAGTACTTC.

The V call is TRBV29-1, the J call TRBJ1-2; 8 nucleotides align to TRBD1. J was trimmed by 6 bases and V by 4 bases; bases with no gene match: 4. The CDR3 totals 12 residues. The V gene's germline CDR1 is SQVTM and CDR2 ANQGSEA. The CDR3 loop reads CSVGGQADGYTF. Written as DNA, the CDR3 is TGCAGCGTTGGGGGACAGGCCGATGGCTACACCTTC.

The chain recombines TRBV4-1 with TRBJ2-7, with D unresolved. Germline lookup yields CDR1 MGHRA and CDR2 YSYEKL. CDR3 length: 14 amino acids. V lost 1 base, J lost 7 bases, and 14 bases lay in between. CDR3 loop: CASSQGLRTGEQYF. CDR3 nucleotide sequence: TGCGCCAGCAGCCAAGGTCTTCGTACTGGTGAGCAGTACTTC.

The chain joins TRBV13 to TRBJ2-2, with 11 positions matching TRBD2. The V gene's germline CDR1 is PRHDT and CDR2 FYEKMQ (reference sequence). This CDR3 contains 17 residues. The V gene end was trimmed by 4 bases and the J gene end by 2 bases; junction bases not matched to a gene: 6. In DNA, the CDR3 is TGTGCCAGCAGCTCCCCCGGACTAGCGGGCAACACCGGGGAGCTGTTTTTT. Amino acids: CASSSPGLAGNTGELFF. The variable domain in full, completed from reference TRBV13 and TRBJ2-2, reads AAGVIQSPRHLIKEKRETATLKCYPIPRHDTVYWYQQGPGQDPQFLISFYEKMQSDKGSIPDRFSAQQFSDYHSELNMSSLELGDSALYFCASSSPGLAGNTGELFFGEGSRLTVL.

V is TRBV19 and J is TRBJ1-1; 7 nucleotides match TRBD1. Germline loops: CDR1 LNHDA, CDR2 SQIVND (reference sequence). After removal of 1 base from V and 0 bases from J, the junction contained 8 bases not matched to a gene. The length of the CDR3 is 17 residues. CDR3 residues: CASSIVAWGQMNTEAFF. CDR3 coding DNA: TGTGCCAGTAGTATAGTAGCCTGGGGACAGATGAACACTGAAGCTTTCTTT.

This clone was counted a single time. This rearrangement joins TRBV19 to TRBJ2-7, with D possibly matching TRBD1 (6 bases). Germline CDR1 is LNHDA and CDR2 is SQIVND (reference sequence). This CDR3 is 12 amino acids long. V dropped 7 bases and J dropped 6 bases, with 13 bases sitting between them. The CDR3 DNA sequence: TGTGCCAGTACCTCACAGGGTTCCGAGCAGTACTTC. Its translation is CASTSQGSEQYF.

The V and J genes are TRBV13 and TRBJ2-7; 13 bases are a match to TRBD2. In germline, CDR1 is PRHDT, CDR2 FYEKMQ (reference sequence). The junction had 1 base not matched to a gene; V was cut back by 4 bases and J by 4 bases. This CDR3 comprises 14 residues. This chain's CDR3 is CASSSLAGGYEQYF. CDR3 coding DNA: TGTGCCAGCAGCTCACTAGCGGGGGGGTACGAGCAGTACTTC. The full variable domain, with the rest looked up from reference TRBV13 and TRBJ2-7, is AAGVIQSPRHLIKEKRETATLKCYPIPRHDTVYWYQQGPGQDPQFLISFYEKMQSDKGSIPDRFSAQQFSDYHSELNMSSLELGDSALYFCASSSLAGGYEQYFGPGTRLTVT.

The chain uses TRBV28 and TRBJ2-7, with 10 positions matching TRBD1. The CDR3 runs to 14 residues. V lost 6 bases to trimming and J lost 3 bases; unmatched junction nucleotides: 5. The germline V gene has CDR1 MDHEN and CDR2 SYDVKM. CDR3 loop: CASSGQGGYYEQYF. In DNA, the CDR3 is TGTGCCAGCAGCGGACAGGGGGGCTACTACGAGCAGTACTTC. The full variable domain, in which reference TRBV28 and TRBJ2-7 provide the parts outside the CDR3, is DVKVTQSSRYLVKRTGEKVFLECVQDMDHENMFWYRQDPGLGLRLIYFSYDVKMKEKGDIPEGYSVSREKKERFSLILESASTNQTSMYLCASSGQGGYYEQYFGPGTRLTVT.

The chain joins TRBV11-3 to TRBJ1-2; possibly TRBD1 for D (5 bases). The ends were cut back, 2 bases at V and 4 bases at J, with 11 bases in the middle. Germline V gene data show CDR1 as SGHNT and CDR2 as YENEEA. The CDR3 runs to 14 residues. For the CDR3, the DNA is TGTGCCAGCAGCTTAAGACAGAGCATCTATGGCTACACCTTC. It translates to CASSLRQSIYGYTF. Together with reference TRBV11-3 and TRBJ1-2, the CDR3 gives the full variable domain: EAGVVQSPRYKIIEKKQPVAFWCNPISGHNTLYWYLQNLGQGPELLIRYENEEAVDDSQLPKDRFSAERLKGVDSTLKIQPAELGDSAVYLCASSLRQSIYGYTFGSGTRLTVV.

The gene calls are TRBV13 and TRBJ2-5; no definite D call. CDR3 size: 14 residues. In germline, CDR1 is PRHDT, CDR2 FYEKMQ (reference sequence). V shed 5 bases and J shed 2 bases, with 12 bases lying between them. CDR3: CASSHTVGQETQYF. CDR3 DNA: TGTGCCAGCAGCCACACGGTGGGGCAAGAGACCCAGTACTTC.